A selection of T cell receptor beta chains follows, all from one sample in a study of cytomegalovirus exposure and HLA in healthy donors. The method was immunoSEQ multiplex PCR; TCRdb's version includes in-frame clones alone and lacks a portion of them. The table records 200,000 or so clones, roughly 83% of them present only once. What was sequenced was PBMCs. The source is a boy aged 5-17 years in good health and CMV-seronegative. CDR3s include the opening cysteine and the closing phenylalanine or tryptophan. The order of the fields is V gene, clone size, J gene, D gene, CDR3 protein, CDR3 DNA. The D gene is left open where the match is weak. Only some rows state a clone size, as once, few, many or a class for expanded clones.

>TRBV4-2|-|TRBJ2-7|-
CASSPPSGNYEQYF
TGTGCCAGCAGCCCACCTTCAGGGAACTACGAGCAGTACTTC
>TRBV6-6|-|TRBJ2-7|TRBD1
CASTLGTEIYEQYF
TGTGCCAGCACCCTCGGGACAGAAATCTACGAGCAGTACTTC
>TRBV9|-|TRBJ1-2|-
CASSVGWGPNYGYTF
TGTGCCAGCAGCGTTGGATGGGGGCCTAACTATGGCTACACCTTC
>TRBV4-2|-|TRBJ1-4|-
CASSQQEEEKLFF
TGTGCCAGCAGCCAACAGGAGGAAGAAAAACTGTTTTTT
>TRBV5-6|-|TRBJ1-1|-
CASTILGEGHYTEAFF
TGTGCCAGCACCATACTAGGGGAGGGACACTACACTGAAGCTTTCTTT
>TRBV10-3|-|TRBJ2-3|TRBD2
CAISESIPGGADTQYF
TGTGCCATCAGTGAGTCCATACCGGGAGGCGCAGATACGCAGTATTTT
>TRBV5-1|-|TRBJ1-1|-
CASSFGRGLMNTEAFF
TGCGCCAGCAGCTTCGGGAGGGGGTTGATGAACACTGAAGCTTTCTTT
>TRBV11-2|-|TRBJ1-6|-
CASSLDAGTHYNSPLHF
TGTGCCAGCAGCTTAGATGCAGGGACACATTATAATTCACCCCTCCACTTT
>TRBV6-1|-|TRBJ2-7|TRBD1
CASNRRAGQGPEQYF
TGTGCCAGCAATAGAAGGGCAGGACAGGGGCCCGAGCAGTACTTC
>TRBV30|few|TRBJ1-3|-
CAWIRGPGNTIYF
TGTGCCTGGATTAGGGGCCCTGGAAACACCATATATTTT
>TRBV7-8|-|TRBJ2-7|TRBD2
CASSLVGTSGSYEQYF
TGTGCCAGCAGCTTAGTAGGGACTAGCGGGAGCTACGAGCAGTACTTC
>TRBV27|-|TRBJ2-7|TRBD2
CASSYGLAGVYEQYF
TGTGCCAGCAGTTATGGACTAGCGGGGGTGTACGAGCAGTACTTC
>TRBV6-1|-|TRBJ1-5|-
CASSETGRGNQPQHF
TGTGCCAGCAGTGAAACGGGCAGGGGCAATCAGCCCCAGCATTTT
>TRBV7-3|-|TRBJ2-3|-
CASSLYYTDTQYF
TGTGCCAGCAGCTTATACTACACAGATACGCAGTATTTT
>TRBV5-6|-|TRBJ1-5|-
CASSKRDDRNWKPQHF
TGTGCCAGCAGCAAAAGGGACGACAGGAACTGGAAGCCCCAGCATTTT
>TRBV5-1|-|TRBJ2-1|TRBD1
CASSLQGVNNEQFF
TGCGCCAGCAGCTTACAGGGGGTGAACAATGAGCAGTTCTTC
>TRBV30|-|TRBJ1-2|-
CAWSSGISYGYTF
TGTGCCTGGAGTTCAGGGATAAGCTATGGCTACACCTTC
>TRBV30|once|TRBJ2-2|TRBD2
CAWSGRAAGELFF
TGTGCCTGGAGCGGGAGGGCCGCCGGGGAGCTGTTTTTT
>TRBV7-2|once|TRBJ2-2|-
CASSFFAGRTGELFF
TGTGCCAGCAGCTTTTTCGCGGGACGAACCGGGGAGCTGTTTTTT
>TRBV9|-|TRBJ2-1|TRBD2
CASWSGTEQFF
TGTGCCAGCTGGAGCGGGACTGAGCAGTTCTTC
>TRBV6-5|-|TRBJ2-2|TRBD2
CASSRSGGGTGELFF
TGTGCCAGCAGTCGTAGCGGGGGAGGGACCGGGGAGCTGTTTTTT
>TRBV2|-|TRBJ2-7|TRBD1
CASSRDSSYEQYF
TGTGCCAGCAGCCGGGACAGCTCCTACGAGCAGTACTTC
>TRBV5-1|-|TRBJ2-6|-
CASSTGTTSSGANVLTF
TGCGCCAGCAGCACAGGGACAACCAGCTCTGGGGCCAACGTCCTGACTTTC
>TRBV4-1|-|TRBJ2-1|TRBD2
CASSQLPGLGAYNEQFF
TGCGCCAGCAGCCAGTTACCGGGACTAGGAGCGTACAATGAGCAGTTCTTC
>TRBV2|-|TRBJ1-5|-
CASGNLREGVQPQHF
TGTGCCAGCGGGAATCTTCGCGAAGGGGTTCAGCCCCAGCATTTT
>TRBV27|-|TRBJ1-5|-
CATARTGYSNQPQHF
TGTGCCACCGCACGGACGGGATATAGCAATCAGCCCCAGCATTTT
>TRBV5-4|-|TRBJ1-1|-
CASRERPGAPTEAFF
TGTGCCAGCAGAGAACGACCAGGCGCACCGACTGAAGCTTTCTTT
>TRBV6-1|-|TRBJ2-7|-
CASIPSGGAYEQYF
TGTGCCAGCATTCCAAGTGGGGGCGCCTACGAGCAGTACTTC
>TRBV5-6|-|TRBJ2-7|-
CASSPGPNYEQYF
TGTGCCAGCAGCCCGGGTCCTAACTACGAGCAGTACTTC
>TRBV5-5|-|TRBJ2-7|-
CASSHAGTPYEQYF
TGTGCCAGCAGCCATGCCGGGACACCCTACGAGCAGTACTTC
>TRBV7-9|-|TRBJ2-2|TRBD1
CASRTGQATNTGELFF
TGTGCCAGCAGAACGGGACAGGCCACGAACACCGGGGAGCTGTTTTTT
>TRBV6-1|-|TRBJ2-2|TRBD2
CASSWSGSDGGELFF
TGTGCCAGCAGTTGGAGCGGGAGTGACGGCGGGGAGCTGTTTTTT
>TRBV27|-|TRBJ1-5|TRBD1
CASRSRSQGASNQPQHF
TGTGCCAGCCGTTCAAGATCACAGGGGGCTAGCAATCAGCCCCAGCATTTT
>TRBV27|-|TRBJ1-4|TRBD1
CASKGQGGRGGEKLFF
TGTGCCAGCAAAGGACAGGGGGGACGGGGAGGTGAAAAACTGTTTTTT
>TRBV25-1|-|TRBJ2-7|-
CASSDREQYF
TGTGCCAGCAGTGACCGGGAGCAGTACTTC
>TRBV5-1|-|TRBJ2-5|TRBD2
CASSQTSGGAETQYF
TGCGCCAGCAGCCAAACTAGCGGGGGGGCTGAGACCCAGTACTTC
>TRBV18|-|TRBJ1-2|-
CASSPPGRAGYGYTF
TGTGCCAGCTCACCACCGGGGAGGGCAGGCTATGGCTACACCTTC
>TRBV7-6|once|TRBJ2-7|TRBD1
CASSLSRDRVNEQYF
TGTGCCAGCAGCTTATCCAGGGACAGGGTCAACGAGCAGTACTTC
>TRBV7-3|-|TRBJ2-6|-
CASSRGTAVFSGANVLTF
TGTGCCAGCAGTCGCGGGACAGCCGTATTCTCTGGGGCCAACGTCCTGACTTTC
>TRBV6-1|-|TRBJ1-1|-
CASSGAFEAFF
TGTGCCAGCAGTGGCGCGTTTGAAGCTTTCTTT
>TRBV11-2|-|TRBJ1-2|TRBD1
CASSSSHRGDYTF
TGTGCCAGCAGCTCCTCCCACAGGGGAGACTACACCTTC
>TRBV5-6|few|TRBJ1-4|-
CASSLWGPGLGEKLFF
TGTGCCAGCAGCTTGTGGGGGCCGGGTCTGGGTGAAAAACTGTTTTTT
>TRBV30|few|TRBJ1-2|-
CAWSKATGAYGYTF
TGTGCCTGGAGTAAAGCGACTGGCGCCTATGGCTACACCTTC
>TRBV27|-|TRBJ1-1|-
CASSLSGQIPANTEAFF
TGTGCCAGCAGTTTATCCGGACAGATCCCGGCGAACACTGAAGCTTTCTTT
>TRBV2|-|TRBJ2-1|TRBD2
CASSGRAIYNEQFF
TGTGCCAGCAGCGGGAGGGCCATCTACAATGAGCAGTTCTTC
>TRBV19|-|TRBJ2-2|-
CASLPPGVGTGELFF
TGTGCCAGTCTCCCCCCCGGGGTAGGCACCGGGGAGCTGTTTTTT
>TRBV6-5|-|TRBJ2-7|-
CASSSMGQDLSYEQYF
TGTGCCAGCAGTTCGATGGGGCAGGACCTCTCCTACGAGCAGTACTTC
>TRBV5-3|-|TRBJ1-1|-
CARSLVRGWNTEAFF
TGTGCCAGAAGCTTGGTGAGGGGGTGGAACACTGAAGCTTTCTTT
>TRBV25-1|-|TRBJ2-2|TRBD1
CASSAPGGWTGELFF
TGTGCCAGCAGTGCCCCAGGGGGCTGGACCGGGGAGCTGTTTTTT
>TRBV6-5|-|TRBJ1-2|-
CASSDPPGNYGYTF
TGTGCCAGCAGTGATCCTCCAGGAAACTATGGCTACACCTTC
>TRBV2|-|TRBJ1-3|-
CASTPTISGNTIYF
TGTGCCAGCACCCCGACAATCTCTGGAAACACCATATATTTT
>TRBV29-1|-|TRBJ2-5|TRBD1
CSVDSAGTGDEETQYF
TGCAGCGTTGATTCGGCTGGGACAGGGGATGAAGAGACCCAGTACTTC
>TRBV2|few|TRBJ2-1|-
CASSANGGIVGSEQFF
TGTGCCAGCAGTGCGAATGGCGGGATTGTGGGGAGTGAGCAGTTCTTC
>TRBV19|-|TRBJ2-3|TRBD2
CASSIGIAGRTDTQYF
TGTGCCAGTAGTATCGGGATAGCGGGGCGAACAGATACGCAGTATTTT
>TRBV10-3|-|TRBJ2-3|TRBD2
CAISGGRGGTDTQYF
TGTGCCATCAGTGGCGGGAGGGGCGGCACAGATACGCAGTATTTT
>TRBV9|-|TRBJ1-2|TRBD1
CASSATGTGTYGYTF
TGTGCCAGCAGCGCAACCGGGACAGGGACTTATGGCTACACCTTC